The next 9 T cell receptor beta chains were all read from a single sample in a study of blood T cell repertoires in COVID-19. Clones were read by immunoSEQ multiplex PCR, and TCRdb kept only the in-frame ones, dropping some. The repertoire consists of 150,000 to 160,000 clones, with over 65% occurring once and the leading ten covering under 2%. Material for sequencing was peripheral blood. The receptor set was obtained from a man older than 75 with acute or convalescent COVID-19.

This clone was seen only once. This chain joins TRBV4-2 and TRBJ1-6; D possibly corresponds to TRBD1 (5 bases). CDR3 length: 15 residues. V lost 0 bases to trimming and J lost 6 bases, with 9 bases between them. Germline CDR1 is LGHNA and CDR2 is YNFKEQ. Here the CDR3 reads CASSQDPTANSPLHF. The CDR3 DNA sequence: TGTGCCAGCAGCCAAGATCCGACAGCTAATTCACCCCTCCACTTT.

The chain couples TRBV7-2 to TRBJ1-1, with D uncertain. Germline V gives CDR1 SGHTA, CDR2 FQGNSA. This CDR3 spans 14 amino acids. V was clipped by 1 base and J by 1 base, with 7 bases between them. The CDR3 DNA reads TGTGCCAGCAGCTTAGAACGGTGGAACACTGAAGCTTTCTTT. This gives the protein CASSLERWNTEAFF.

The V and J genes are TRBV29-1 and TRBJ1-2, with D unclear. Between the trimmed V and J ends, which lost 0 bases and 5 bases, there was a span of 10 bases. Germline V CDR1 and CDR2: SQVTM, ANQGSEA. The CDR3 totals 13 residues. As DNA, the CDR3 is TGCAGCGTTGAAGAAGGGAGGGTATATGGCTACACCTTC. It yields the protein CSVEEGRVYGYTF.

DNA of the CDR3: TGTGCCAGTAGTGCGGCCTGGGCAGATACGCAGTATTTT. The encoded protein is CASSAAWADTQYF. This chain links TRBV19 with TRBJ2-3, with D unresolved. CDR1 LNHDA and CDR2 SQIVND come from the germline V gene (reference sequence). The ends were cut back, 5 bases at V and 4 bases at J, with 10 bases in the middle. The CDR3 sequence is 13 residues long.

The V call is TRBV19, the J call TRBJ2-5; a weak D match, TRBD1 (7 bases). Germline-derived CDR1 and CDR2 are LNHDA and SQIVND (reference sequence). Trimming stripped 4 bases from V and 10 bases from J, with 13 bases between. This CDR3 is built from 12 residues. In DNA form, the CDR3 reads TGTGCCAGTAGTAGGCAGGGGGAGGACCAGTACTTC. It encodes CASSRQGEDQYF. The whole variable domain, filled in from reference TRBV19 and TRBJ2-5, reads DGGITQSPKYLFRKEGQNVTLSCEQNLNHDAMYWYRQDPGQGLRLIYYSQIVNDFQKGDIAEGYSVSREKKESFPLTVTSAQKNPTAFYLCASSRQGEDQYFGPGTRLLVL.

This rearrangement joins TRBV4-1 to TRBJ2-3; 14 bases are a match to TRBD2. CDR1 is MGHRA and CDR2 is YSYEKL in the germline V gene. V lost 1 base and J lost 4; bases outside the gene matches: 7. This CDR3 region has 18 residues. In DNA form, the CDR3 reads TGCGCCAGCAGCCAAGGACTAGCGGGGGGGCGAGGTGCAGATACGCAGTATTTT. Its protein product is CASSQGLAGGRGADTQYF.

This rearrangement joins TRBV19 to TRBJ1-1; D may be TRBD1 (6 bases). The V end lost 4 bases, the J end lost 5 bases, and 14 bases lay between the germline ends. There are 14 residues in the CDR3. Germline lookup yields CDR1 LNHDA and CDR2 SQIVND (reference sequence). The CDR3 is CASSSNWGRTEAFF. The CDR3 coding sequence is TGTGCCAGTAGTAGCAATTGGGGGCGGACTGAAGCTTTCTTT.

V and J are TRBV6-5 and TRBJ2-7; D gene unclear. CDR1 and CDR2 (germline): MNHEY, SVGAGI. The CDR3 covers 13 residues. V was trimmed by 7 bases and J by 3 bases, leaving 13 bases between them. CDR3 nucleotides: TGTGCCAGCACCGACACGGTAAACTACGAGCAGTACTTC. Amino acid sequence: CASTDTVNYEQYF.

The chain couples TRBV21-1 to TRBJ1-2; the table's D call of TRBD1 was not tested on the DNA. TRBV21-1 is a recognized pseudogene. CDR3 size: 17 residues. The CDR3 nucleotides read TGTGCCAGCAGCAAAGTTTTTAGACAGGGAGAAAACTATGGCTACACCTTC. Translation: CASSKVFRQGENYGYTF.